The 32 T cell receptor beta chains below all came from one sample that was sequenced in a study of T cell repertoires in cytomegalovirus infection (dated by TCRdb to about 2019). What this sample's treatment or condition label stands for: in vitro stimulation with specific CMV peptide epitopes to enrich CMV-specific T cells. Antigen specificity for these receptors is unknown. Instrument on record: Illumina HiSeq 1500. The public reads were reanalyzed by TCRdb: fastp trimming at Q25, MiXCR alignment, in-frame beta chains only. Rows merge per CDR3 protein into single entries with the most common DNA and genes. The table for this sample lists roughly 730,000 distinct CDR3 sequences; roughly 30% of them were counted only once. The ten largest clones add up to around a sixth of the sample. This sample comprised cultured PBMCs, obtained from culture after CMV antigen stimulation. The source of these receptors is a human donor in good health (CMV status not recorded). Some clones in this sample may be carry-over from other donors' samples.

A few counts support this clonotype. The genes are TRBV5-6 and TRBJ1-6; 7 bases align to TRBD1. The CDR3 spans 13 residues. Germline lookup yields CDR1 SGHDT and CDR2 YYEEEE. J lost 10 bases, V lost 5 bases, and 6 bases had no gene match. The chain's CDR3 is CASRQTGSSPLHF. CDR3 nucleotides: TGTGCCAGCAGACAGACAGGGAGCTCACCCCTCCACTTT.

The chain combines TRBV6-2 or TRBV6-3 with TRBJ2-3, with 7 bases that match TRBD2. This CDR3 is built from 15 residues. Germline assignment: CDR1 MNHEY and CDR2 SVGEGT. Trimming removed 2 bases from V and 5 bases from J; junction bases left unmatched: 7. DNA of the CDR3: TGTGCCAGCAGTTACGGGAGGGCCTTGGGAGATACGCAGTATTTT. It is translated as CASSYGRALGDTQYF.

A few counts support this clonotype. This chain uses TRBV24-1 with TRBJ2-2; TRBD1 matches 8 bases. The junction had 11 bases not matched to a gene; V was cut back by 4 bases and J by 5 bases. Germline values: CDR1 KGHDR, CDR2 SFDVKD. There are 17 residues in the CDR3. This CDR3 reads CATSDPGGQGGTGELFF. CDR3 nucleotide sequence: TGTGCCACCAGTGACCCCGGAGGACAGGGAGGAACCGGGGAGCTGTTTTTT.

The chain has TRBV18 and TRBJ2-5; TRBD2 agrees at 7 bases. Germline V CDR1 and CDR2: KGHSH, LQKENI. Trimming took 3 bases from V and 0 from J; bases not matched to a gene: 4. The CDR3 covers 15 residues. The CDR3 protein is CASSPGTTYQETQYF. The DNA of the CDR3 is TGTGCCAGCTCACCCGGGACTACCTACCAAGAGACCCAGTACTTC.

V is TRBV6-4 and J is TRBJ1-3; no reliable D call. V gave up 3 bases and J gave up 2 bases, with 11 bases separating them. CDR3 length equals 15 residues. Germline assignment: CDR1 MRHNA and CDR2 SNTAGT. The CDR3 sequence: CASSENTFTGNTIYF. The DNA for the CDR3 is TGTGCCAGCAGTGAAAACACCTTCACTGGAAACACCATATATTTT.

The chain combines TRBV2 with TRBJ2-7, with 8 bases aligning to TRBD1. CDR3 size: 12 residues. V lost 8 bases to trimming and J lost 6 bases; unmatched junction nucleotides: 6. CDR1 and CDR2 (germline): SNHLY, FYNNEI. The CDR3 DNA follows: TGTGCCAGCCGGGACAGGTTTTTCGAGCAGTACTTC. Translated, it gives CASRDRFFEQYF.

Only a few counts were recorded for this clonotype. This chain connects TRBV19 to TRBJ1-5, with a weak D call TRBD1 (6 bases). CDR1 and CDR2 (germline): LNHDA, SQIVND (reference sequence). This CDR3 contains 15 residues. V lost 4 bases and J lost 0, with 10 bases in between. The CDR3 DNA sequence: TGTGCCAGTAGTAGGACAGAATATAGCAATCAGCCCCAGCATTTT. Protein: CASSRTEYSNQPQHF.

This clonotype was observed a few times. The chain couples TRBV7-2 to TRBJ2-2; D not resolved. In germline, CDR1 is SGHTA, CDR2 FQGNSA. This CDR3 contains 14 residues. The V gene lost 8 bases and the J gene lost 4 bases, with 14 bases spanning the gap. This CDR3 reads CASGNFRATGELFF. The CDR3 DNA is TGTGCCAGCGGGAATTTTAGGGCCACCGGGGAGCTGTTTTTT.

The chain combines TRBV15 with TRBJ2-2; no clear D. Trimming removed 6 bases from V and 5 bases from J, with 10 bases in between. CDR3 length equals 13 residues. The germline V gene has CDR1 LNHNV and CDR2 YYDKDF (reference sequence). CDR3 coding DNA: TGTGCCACCAGTAGGAGTCTTACCGGGGAGCTGTTTTTT. Translating gives CATSRSLTGELFF.

The V and J genes are TRBV10-3 and TRBJ2-7; D call uncertain. CDR1 is ENHRY and CDR2 is SYGVKD in the germline V gene. The V end was cut by 2 bases, the J end by 3 bases, with 11 bases between. The CDR3 has 14 amino acids. The CDR3 spells CAISEKGFVYEQYF. The CDR3 coding sequence is TGTGCCATCAGTGAGAAGGGTTTCGTCTACGAGCAGTACTTC.

The chain is built from TRBV3-1 and TRBJ1-3; D call uncertain. V was cut by 5 bases and J by 8 bases, with 7 bases left in between. This CDR3 region has 11 residues. Germline CDR1 is LGHDT and CDR2 is YNNKEL (reference sequence). As DNA, the CDR3 is TGTGCCAGCAGCGCTCGGGACACCATATATTTT. It encodes CASSARDTIYF.

This clonotype was seen a handful of times. The rearrangement joins TRBV6-1 to TRBJ2-5; D could derive from TRBD1 or TRBD2 (7 bases each). Between the trimmed V and J ends, which lost 6 bases and 4 bases, there was a span of 15 bases. The germline V gene encodes CDR1 MNHNS and CDR2 SASEGT. The CDR3 totals 14 residues. CDR3 DNA: TGTGCCAGCAGAGACCAGGGGGGGGGAGAGACCCAGTACTTC. The encoded protein is CASRDQGGGETQYF.

This chain joins TRBV29-1 and TRBJ1-1; D is uncertain. The CDR3 is 14 residues long. CDR1 SQVTM and CDR2 ANQGSEA come from the germline V gene. The V gene lost 0 bases and the J gene lost 6 bases, with 14 bases spanning the gap. CDR3 DNA sequence: TGCAGCGTTGAAGAGTGGCCGGGGATCGCTGAAGCTTTCTTT. It translates to CSVEEWPGIAEAFF.

CDR3 residues: CASTNRRTQNYGYTF. DNA of the CDR3: TGTGCCAGCACCAATAGAAGGACCCAAAACTATGGCTACACCTTC. The chain employs TRBV6-1 and TRBJ1-2; D is undetermined. CDR1 MNHNS and CDR2 SASEGT come from the germline V gene. The length of the CDR3 is 15 residues. Trimming cost V 7 bases and J 2 bases, with 17 bases left between them.

The chain couples TRBV6-2 or TRBV6-3 to TRBJ2-5; D tentatively fits TRBD1 or TRBD2 (5 bases each). The CDR3 runs to 13 residues. Trimming took off 5 bases at V and 5 bases at J, with 12 bases between the two ends. CDR1 is MNHEY, CDR2 SVGEGT, per germline. The CDR3, as DNA: TGTGCCAGCAGTCCCGGGGCCAAGGAGACCCAGTACTTC. Encoded protein: CASSPGAKETQYF.

CDR3 DNA: TGCAGTGTACCGGGGGGCTCGAACACTGAAGCTTTCTTT. It encodes CSVPGGSNTEAFF. The V gene is TRBV20-1, the J gene TRBJ1-1, with a possible D match to TRBD1 (6 bases). The V end lost 7 bases, the J end lost 1 base, and 13 bases lay between the germline ends. There are 13 residues in the CDR3. Germline V lookup: CDR1 DFQATT, CDR2 SNEGSKA (reference sequence).

The rearrangement links TRBV5-4 to TRBJ1-1, with TRBD1 as a possible D gene (6 bases). V gave up 0 bases and J gave up 8 bases, with 11 bases separating them. Germline V gene sequence: CDR1 SGHNT, CDR2 YYREEE (reference sequence). CDR3 length equals 13 residues. CDR3 bases: TGTGCCAGCAGCTTGGATACGGGACAAGAAGCTTTCTTT. Residues: CASSLDTGQEAFF.

This clonotype was counted ten times or more. CDR3: CASSSGTSPRHTGELFF. CDR3 in DNA: TGTGCCAGCAGCTCCGGGACTAGCCCACGGCACACCGGGGAGCTGTTTTTT. The V and J genes are TRBV7-2 and TRBJ2-2, with 9 nucleotides matching TRBD2. The CDR3 runs 17 residues. The germline V gene encodes CDR1 SGHTA and CDR2 FQGNSA. V trimming: 4 bases; J trimming: 3 bases; junction bases outside the gene matches: 9.

Many counts were recorded for this clonotype. The rearrangement uses TRBV7-6 and TRBJ2-6; 9 bases agree with TRBD1. The CDR3 has 19 amino acids. The trim removed 1 base at V and 0 bases at J, leaving 7 bases unmatched. Germline CDR1 reads SGHVS; CDR2 reads FNYEAQ. The CDR3 bases are TGTGCCAGCAGCTTAGGTGGGACAGGGACGCTCTCTGGGGCCAACGTCCTGACTTTC. Amino acids: CASSLGGTGTLSGANVLTF. Drawing the rest from reference TRBV7-6 and TRBJ2-6, the complete variable domain is GAGVSQSPRYKVTKRGQDVALRCDPISGHVSLYWYRQALGQGPEFLTYFNYEAQQDKSGLPNDRFSAERPEGSISTLTIQRTEQRDSAMYRCASSLGGTGTLSGANVLTFGAGSRLTVL.

This clonotype has at least ten counts. This rearrangement joins TRBV7-2 to TRBJ2-1; a weak D match, TRBD2 (6 bases). The CDR3 runs to 15 residues. Trimming stripped 5 bases from V and 5 bases from J, with 16 bases between. CDR1 is SGHTA, CDR2 FQGNSA, per germline. CDR3 in DNA: TGTGCCAGCAGCACCGAGCCTAGCGCTCACAATGAGCAGTTCTTC. Residues: CASSTEPSAHNEQFF.

The CDR3 loop reads CASSPGRRVSGTEAFF. The CDR3 DNA reads TGTGCCAGCAGCCCCGGGCGCAGGGTTTCCGGCACTGAAGCTTTCTTT. J is TRBJ1-1 and V is TRBV7-2; a weak D match, TRBD1 (5 bases). Germline CDR1 reads SGHTA; CDR2 reads FQGNSA. CDR3 length: 16 amino acids. V lost 5 bases and J 4 bases, leaving 20 bases between the germline ends.

The chain uses TRBV2 and TRBJ1-2, with 9 bases matching TRBD1. In germline, CDR1 is SNHLY, CDR2 FYNNEI. V shed 3 bases, J shed 6 bases, and the junction held 2 bases outside the gene matches. CDR3 size: 13 residues. This CDR3 reads CASSETGGDGYTF. The CDR3 DNA is TGTGCCAGCAGTGAGACAGGGGGTGATGGCTACACCTTC. Combining the CDR3 with reference TRBV2 and TRBJ1-2 gives the whole variable domain EPEVTQTPSHQVTQMGQEVILRCVPISNHLYFYWYRQILGQKVEFLVSFYNNEISEKSEIFDDQFSVERPDGSNFTLKIRSTKLEDSAMYFCASSETGGDGYTFGSGTRLTVV.

This clonotype was counted a few times. The chain has TRBV6-1 and TRBJ2-2, with 8 bases lining up with TRBD2. With 4 bases clipped from V and 6 bases from J, the junction kept 10 bases outside the gene matches. Germline V gene data show CDR1 as MNHNS and CDR2 as SASEGT. The CDR3 has 16 residues. The CDR3 region is CASSVVSGTRPGELFF. DNA of the CDR3: TGTGCCAGCAGTGTAGTATCCGGGACTAGACCCGGGGAGCTGTTTTTT.

The V call is TRBV6-5, the J call TRBJ2-1, with D uncertain. Germline-derived CDR1 and CDR2 are MNHEY and SVGAGI. V shed 2 bases and J shed 6 bases, with 14 bases lying between them. This CDR3 has 15 residues. CDR3 nucleotides: TGTGCCAGCAGTTACCGCCCCCCGATGAGCAATGAGCAGTTCTTC. Protein product: CASSYRPPMSNEQFF.

This clonotype was detected many times. V usage is TRBV7-2 and J usage is TRBJ1-1, with 9 bases aligning to TRBD1. This CDR3 has 15 amino acids. Germline V CDR1 and CDR2: SGHTA, FQGNSA. Losses at the gene ends were 5 bases for V and 1 base for J; bases not matched to a gene: 5. Here the CDR3 reads CASSALTGGNTEAFF. In DNA form, the CDR3 reads TGTGCCAGCAGCGCCCTGACAGGGGGGAACACTGAAGCTTTCTTT.

This clonotype has at least ten counts. This chain joins TRBV4-2 and TRBJ2-2, with D unclear. V lost 1 base, J lost 6 bases, and 12 bases lay in between. The CDR3 has 15 residues. Germline lookup yields CDR1 LGHNA and CDR2 YNFKEQ. CDR3 in DNA: TGTGCCAGCAGCCAAGTCGTGGCAAGCGCCGGGGAGCTGTTTTTT. Translating it yields CASSQVVASAGELFF.

This clonotype was found many times. This chain joins TRBV7-9 and TRBJ2-1; possible D gene TRBD2, 5 bases. CDR1 is SEHNR, CDR2 FQNEAQ, per germline (reference sequence). V shed 5 bases and J shed 5 bases, with 10 bases lying between them. The CDR3 sequence is 13 residues long. The CDR3 DNA reads TGTGCCAGCAGCCAGGCCGGGGACAATGAGCAGTTCTTC. Translated, it gives CASSQAGDNEQFF.

V and J are TRBV5-1 and TRBJ1-6; no clear D. The V end lost 2 bases, the J end lost 6 bases, and 9 bases lay between the germline ends. From germline, CDR1 is SGHRS and CDR2 YFSETQ. CDR3 length: 14 amino acids. CDR3 amino acids: CASSFIDGNSPLHF. CDR3 DNA: TGCGCCAGCAGCTTCATAGACGGTAATTCACCCCTCCACTTT. The variable domain in full, with the rest retrieved from reference TRBV5-1 and TRBJ1-6, is KAGVTQTPRYLIKTRGQQVTLSCSPISGHRSVSWYQQTPGQGLQFLFEYFSETQRNKGNFPGRFSGRQFSNSRSEMNVSTLELGDSALYLCASSFIDGNSPLHFGNGTRLTVT.

This clonotype was detected only a few times. The chain recombines TRBV4-1 with TRBJ1-1; D is uncertain. This CDR3 is built from 15 residues. V lost 1 base and J lost 1, with 10 bases in between. Per germline, CDR1 MGHRA and CDR2 YSYEKL. The CDR3 coding sequence is TGCGCCAGCAGCCAAGTTTCACGGACGAACACTGAAGCTTTCTTT. Residues: CASSQVSRTNTEAFF.

This clonotype was counted ten times or more. This chain joins TRBV7-2 and TRBJ2-5; D is unclear. The V and J ends lost 3 bases and 5 bases respectively, with 7 bases between them. The length of the CDR3 is 12 residues. Germline V gene data show CDR1 as SGHTA and CDR2 as FQGNSA. The CDR3 DNA sequence: TGTGCCAGCAGCTTCCCATATGAGACCCAGTACTTC. Translation: CASSFPYETQYF.

This clonotype turned up a few times. This chain links TRBV7-2 with TRBJ2-4; D possibly uses TRBD1 or TRBD2 (5 bases each). The germline V gene has CDR1 SGHTA and CDR2 FQGNSA. The CDR3 loop spans 14 amino acids. Trimming shortened V by 1 base and J by 7 bases, and 11 bases separated the two germline ends. The CDR3 protein is CASSLVGPPNIQYF. For the CDR3, the DNA is TGTGCCAGCAGCTTAGTGGGACCGCCGAACATTCAGTACTTC.

The chain employs TRBV11-2 and TRBJ1-2; TRBD1 agrees at 7 bases. Germline V gene lookup returns CDR1 SGHAT and CDR2 FQNNGV. Losses at the gene ends were 4 bases for V and 4 bases for J; bases not matched to a gene: 6. CDR3 length equals 14 residues. Here the CDR3 reads CASSSGQEGYGYTF. CDR3 DNA: TGTGCCAGCAGCTCCGGACAGGAAGGCTATGGCTACACCTTC.